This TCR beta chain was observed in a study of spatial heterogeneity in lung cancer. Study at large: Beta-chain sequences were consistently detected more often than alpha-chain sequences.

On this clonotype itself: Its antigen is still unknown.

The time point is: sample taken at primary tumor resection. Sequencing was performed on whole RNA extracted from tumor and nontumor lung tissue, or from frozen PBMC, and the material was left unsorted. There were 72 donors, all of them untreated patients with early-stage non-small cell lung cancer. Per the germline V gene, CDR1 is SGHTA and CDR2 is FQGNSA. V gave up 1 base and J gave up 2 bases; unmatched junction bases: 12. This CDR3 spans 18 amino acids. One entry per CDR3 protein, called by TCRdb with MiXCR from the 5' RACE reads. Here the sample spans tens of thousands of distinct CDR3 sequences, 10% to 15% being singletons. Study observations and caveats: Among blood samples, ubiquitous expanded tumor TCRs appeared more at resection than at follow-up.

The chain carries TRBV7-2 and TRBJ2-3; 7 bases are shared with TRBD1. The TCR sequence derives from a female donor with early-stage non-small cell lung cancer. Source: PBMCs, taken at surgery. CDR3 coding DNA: TGTGCCAGCAGCTTAGGTAGGGGGCACCTTGTCCCCACAGATACGCAGTATTTT. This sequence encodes CASSLGRGHLVPTDTQYF.